The clone carrying this T cell receptor beta chain was counted ten times or more. Its antigen is currently unknown. This entry belongs to a study of response to subunit inactivated influenza vaccine. General study points: Authors suggested each seasonal influenza vaccination recruits few new T cells.

In TCRdb, the RT-PCR reads were re-called with MiXCR into one record per CDR3 protein. The sample contains roughly 550,000 distinct CDR3 sequences, 20% to 25% of which appear only once. V was cut by 4 bases and J by 7 bases, with 16 bases left in between. The V gene's germline CDR1 is SGHTA and CDR2 FQGNSA. CDR3 length: 14 amino acids. A further study also used this sample, focusing on T cells expressing NK-cell markers. From that report: TCR beta cDNA was generated via 5'RACE template switching incorporating UMIs. The TCR beta repertoires originated in sorted CD3+CD56+NKG2C+, CD3+CD56+NKG2C- and CD3+CD56-NKG2C+ T cells. Restriction of sorting to alpha-beta TCR T cells was accomplished in several experiments using an anti-gamma-delta TCR antibody. Among several donors, these clonotypes also ranked first in the CD3+CD56-NKG2C+ fraction.

The TCR comes from a man aged 45-65 years who received an inactivated influenza vaccine. Specimen: CD4+ T cells sorted from PBMCs, collected 11 to 12 days after vaccination. The rearrangement links TRBV7-2 to TRBJ1-2; D may be TRBD1 (6 bases). The CDR3 DNA reads as TGTGCCAGCAGCTCACAGGGAAGTTTATCTGGCTACACCTTC. Amino acids: CASSSQGSLSGYTF.